One sample yielded the 5 T cell receptor beta chains listed below, sequenced in a study of blood T cell repertoires in COVID-19 (dated by TCRdb to the early 2020s). Receptor amplification or capture employed the immunoSEQ multiplex PCR assay. This immuneACCESS table, as held by TCRdb, lists in-frame sequences with V and J called but not all clones. Of the missing ones, under half trace to an unresolved V gene in checked studies; the others have no known cause. The sample table shows 200,000 to 300,000 clones, and around nine tenths are seen once. The ten largest clonotypes hold around 10% of the sample. Material: PBMCs or T cells enriched from blood (not recorded which). Receptor source: a middle-aged man who had recovered from COVID-19.

This chain connects TRBV5-1 to TRBJ2-7; 9 bases fit TRBD1. There are 15 residues in the CDR3. After removal of 0 bases from V and 2 bases from J, the junction contained 3 bases not matched to a gene. Germline V gene sequence: CDR1 SGHRS, CDR2 YFSETQ. CDR3 residues: CASSLGGQGPYEQYF. CDR3 nucleotides: TGCGCCAGCAGCTTGGGGGGACAGGGTCCCTACGAGCAGTACTTC.

The chain employs TRBV15 and TRBJ1-1; no reliable D call. Germline V gene sequence: CDR1 LNHNV, CDR2 YYDKDF (reference sequence). V was trimmed by 0 bases and J by 1 base, leaving 12 bases between them. The CDR3 loop spans 16 amino acids. CDR3 in amino acids: CATSRDHGQQNTEAFF. The CDR3 DNA reads TGTGCCACCAGCAGAGATCATGGGCAGCAGAACACTGAAGCTTTCTTT. Complete variable domain (other parts from reference TRBV15 and TRBJ1-1): DAMVIQNPRYQVTQFGKPVTLSCSQTLNHNVMYWYQQKSSQAPKLLFHYYDKDFNNEADTPDNFQSRRPNTSFCFLDIRSPGLGDTAMYLCATSRDHGQQNTEAFFGQGTRLTVV.

The V gene is TRBV5-1, the J gene TRBJ2-7; 7 nucleotides line up with TRBD1. V was pared by 0 bases and J by 5 bases, with 8 bases of the junction left unmatched. This CDR3 is 15 amino acids long. Germline V lookup: CDR1 SGHRS, CDR2 YFSETQ. The CDR3 protein is CASSLEQGQKNEQYF. The CDR3 nucleotides read TGCGCCAGCAGCTTGGAACAGGGGCAAAAGAACGAGCAGTACTTC. The variable domain in full, with the rest retrieved from reference TRBV5-1 and TRBJ2-7, is KAGVTQTPRYLIKTRGQQVTLSCSPISGHRSVSWYQQTPGQGLQFLFEYFSETQRNKGNFPGRFSGRQFSNSRSEMNVSTLELGDSALYLCASSLEQGQKNEQYFGPGTRLTVT.

This clone was seen only a few times. J is TRBJ2-7 and V is TRBV5-1; TRBD2 agrees at 10 bases. This CDR3 contains 16 residues. V lost 0 bases, J lost 6 bases, and 9 bases stayed unmatched. Germline CDR1 SGHRS, CDR2 YFSETQ. This chain's CDR3 is CASSLGGLAGVFEQYF. CDR3 sequence (DNA): TGCGCCAGCAGCTTGGGTGGGCTAGCGGGAGTCTTCGAGCAGTACTTC.

The chain has TRBV6-5 and TRBJ1-1; TRBD1 is a possible D gene (5 bases). V shed 8 bases and J shed 3 bases, with 16 bases lying between them. This CDR3 is 14 amino acids long. CDR1 and CDR2 (germline): MNHEY, SVGAGI. CDR3 protein: CASRARLGHTEAFF. The CDR3 DNA reads TGTGCCAGCCGGGCCAGACTGGGGCACACTGAAGCTTTCTTT.